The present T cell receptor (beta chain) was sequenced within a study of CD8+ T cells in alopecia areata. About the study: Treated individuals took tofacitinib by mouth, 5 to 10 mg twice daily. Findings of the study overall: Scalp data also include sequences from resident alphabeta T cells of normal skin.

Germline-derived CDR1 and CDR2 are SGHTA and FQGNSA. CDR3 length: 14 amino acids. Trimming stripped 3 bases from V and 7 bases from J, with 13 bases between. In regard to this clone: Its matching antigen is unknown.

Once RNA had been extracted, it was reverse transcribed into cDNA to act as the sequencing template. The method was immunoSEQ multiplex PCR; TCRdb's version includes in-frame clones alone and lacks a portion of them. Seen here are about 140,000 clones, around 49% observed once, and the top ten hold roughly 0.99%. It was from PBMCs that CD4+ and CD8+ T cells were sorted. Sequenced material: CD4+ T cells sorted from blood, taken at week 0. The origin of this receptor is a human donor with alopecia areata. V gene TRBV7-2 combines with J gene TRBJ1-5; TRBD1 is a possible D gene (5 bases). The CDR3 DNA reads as TGTGCCAGCAGCTTCAGCAGGGCCGACCAGCCCCAGCATTTT. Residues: CASSFSRADQPQHF.